What follows are 21 T cell receptor beta chains derived from one specimen sequenced in a study of T-cell reconstitution after alpha-beta-depleted transplantation in children. This sample's TCRbeta library carried unique molecular identifier barcodes. TCRdb re-called the PCR reads with MiXCR, one entry per CDR3 protein. The repertoire holds 450,000 to 600,000 distinct CDR3 sequences, with around 17% as singletons. Specimen: PBMCs from the stem cell graft donor, collected from the stem cell graft. These receptors all come from a human donor who donated a stem cell graft to a child with acute lymphoblastic leukemia.

V gene TRBV29-1 combines with J gene TRBJ2-3; D may match TRBD1 or TRBD2 (5 bases each). This CDR3 region has 14 residues. Germline loops: CDR1 SQVTM, CDR2 ANQGSEA. V lost 4 bases and J lost 1, with 12 bases in between. The CDR3 DNA sequence: TGCAGCGTTGCGTGGTCGGGGCGCACAGATACGCAGTATTTT. Its protein is CSVAWSGRTDTQYF.

This chain links TRBV12-3 or TRBV12-4 with TRBJ2-7; D is unclear. Trimming took off 1 base at V and 2 bases at J, with 9 bases between the two ends. This CDR3 is built from 14 residues. The CDR3 nucleotides read TGTGCCAGCAGTTTAGGGATAATAGCCTACGAGCAGTACTTC. It codes for CASSLGIIAYEQYF.

This rearrangement joins TRBV29-1 to TRBJ2-1; the D is unclear. Germline-derived CDR1 and CDR2 are SQVTM and ANQGSEA. CDR3 size: 14 residues. V shed 4 bases and J shed 0 bases, with 10 bases lying between them. The CDR3 sequence: CSVGGASSYNEQFF. CDR3 DNA: TGCAGCGTTGGCGGTGCCAGCTCCTACAATGAGCAGTTCTTC.

This clonotype appeared many times. This chain joins TRBV29-1 and TRBJ2-1, with 13 bases matching TRBD2. V dropped 5 bases and J dropped 6; count of bases not matched to a gene: 13. CDR3 length: 17 amino acids. CDR1 SQVTM and CDR2 ANQGSEA come from the germline V gene. CDR3: CSVLKPGLAGRGNEQFF. The DNA of the CDR3 is TGCAGCGTTCTCAAACCGGGACTAGCGGGAAGGGGCAATGAGCAGTTCTTC.

In this sample, this clonotype turned up a few times. The gene calls are TRBV5-1 and TRBJ2-7; perhaps TRBD1 as D (6 bases). The ends were cut back, 0 bases at V and 1 base at J, with 11 bases in the middle. Germline loops: CDR1 SGHRS, CDR2 YFSETQ. This CDR3 comprises 15 residues. The CDR3 bases are TGCGCCAGCAGCTTGGGGCAGGGGTTTTCCTACGAGCAGTACTTC. Amino acids: CASSLGQGFSYEQYF.

This clonotype has only a few counts. CDR3 coding DNA: TGCGCCAGCAGCCCCCAGGGACAGAACTACGAGCAGTACTTC. Protein sequence: CASSPQGQNYEQYF. The gene calls are TRBV5-1 and TRBJ2-7; 7 bases agree with TRBD1. The CDR3 has 14 residues. CDR1 is SGHRS, CDR2 YFSETQ, per germline. The V and J ends lost 4 bases and 3 bases, in that order; junction bases with no gene match: 7.

This clonotype was counted only a few times. V gene TRBV10-3 combines with J gene TRBJ2-6, with D tentatively TRBD1 (5 bases). V was trimmed by 0 bases and J by 8 bases, leaving 20 bases between them. The length of the CDR3 is 18 residues. Germline CDR1 reads ENHRY; CDR2 reads SYGVKD. CDR3 in amino acids: CAISESISLGRFSNVLTF. CDR3 bases: TGTGCCATCAGTGAGTCGATCTCACTGGGGCGGTTTTCCAACGTCCTGACTTTC.

In its sample, this clonotype was seen a few times. The chain has TRBV7-9 and TRBJ1-4; unclear D gene. CDR1 and CDR2 (germline): SEHNR, FQNEAQ (reference sequence). The CDR3 is 14 residues long. Trimming left V 0 bases short and J 8 bases short, with 10 bases between. The CDR3 region is CASSLAGNREKLFF. CDR3 in DNA: TGTGCCAGCAGCTTAGCAGGGAACCGGGAAAAACTGTTTTTT. The entire variable domain, with the rest obtained from reference TRBV7-9 and TRBJ1-4, is as follows: DTGVSQNPRHKITKRGQNVTFRCDPISEHNRLYWYRQTLGQGPEFLTYFQNEAQLEKSRLLSDRFSAERPKGSFSTLEIQRTEQGDSAMYLCASSLAGNREKLFFGSGTQLSVL.

This clonotype was observed a few times. The chain couples TRBV20-1 to TRBJ1-2, with 11 bases lining up with TRBD1. The CDR3 consists of 19 residues. The germline V gene has CDR1 DFQATT and CDR2 SNEGSKA (reference sequence). V was clipped by 0 bases and J by 7 bases; unmatched bases: 19. The CDR3 DNA is TGCAGTGCTAGAGATTCCCTCGCCGGACAGGGGGCGCTTGAGGGTGGCTACACCTTC. Translation gives CSARDSLAGQGALEGGYTF.

This chain links TRBV10-3 with TRBJ1-5; D gene uncertain. Germline loops: CDR1 ENHRY, CDR2 SYGVKD. The CDR3 extends over 13 amino acids. Trimming pared 0 bases from V and 4 bases from J, leaving 4 bases between. The CDR3 reads CAISESGNQPQHF. The CDR3 DNA reads TGTGCCATCAGTGAGTCGGGTAATCAGCCCCAGCATTTT.

This clonotype was counted between two and nine times. V gene TRBV24-1 combines with J gene TRBJ1-1; the D is unclear. Germline CDR1 KGHDR, CDR2 SFDVKD. The CDR3 is 13 amino acids. Trimming took 0 bases from V and 4 from J, leaving 5 bases between them. CDR3 in amino acids: CATSDLRSTEAFF. DNA for the CDR3: TGTGCCACCAGTGATTTGAGGAGCACTGAAGCTTTCTTT.

This clonotype was counted a few times. The chain is built from TRBV5-4 and TRBJ2-2, with 7 bases lining up with TRBD2. Germline CDR1 and CDR2: SGHNT and YYREEE (reference sequence). Trimming took 2 bases from V and 5 from J; bases not matched to a gene: 12. This CDR3 contains 17 residues. CDR3 loop: CASSFLFGGSRTGELFF. CDR3 coding DNA: TGTGCCAGCAGCTTCCTTTTTGGCGGGAGTAGGACCGGGGAGCTGTTTTTT. Full variable domain (rest looked up from reference TRBV5-4 and TRBJ2-2): ETGVTQSPTHLIKTRGQQVTLRCSSQSGHNTVSWYQQALGQGPQFIFQYYREEENGRGNFPPRFSGLQFPNYSSELNVNALELDDSALYLCASSFLFGGSRTGELFFGEGSRLTVL.

V is TRBV5-1 and J is TRBJ2-5; D is unresolved. The V end was cut by 4 bases, the J end by 2 bases, with 6 bases between. Germline CDR1 is SGHRS and CDR2 is YFSETQ. The CDR3 spans 12 residues. This chain's CDR3 is CASSGVQETQYF. The CDR3 DNA reads TGCGCCAGCAGCGGGGTTCAAGAGACCCAGTACTTC.

This clonotype has more than one count but fewer than ten. The CDR3 nucleotides read TGTGCCACCCGAGACAGGGGGCGGATGGAGACCCAGTACTTC. This codes for CATRDRGRMETQYF. The chain couples TRBV15 to TRBJ2-5; 10 nucleotides match TRBD1. The CDR3 is 14 residues long. Trimming took 8 bases from V and 5 from J; bases not matched to a gene: 8. Germline V gene sequence: CDR1 LNHNV, CDR2 YYDKDF (reference sequence).

With regard to this clonotype: At one end, the junction sequence differs from germline, possibly due to a read error. The gene calls are TRBV12-3 or TRBV12-4 and TRBJ2-1; D is ambiguous. CDR3 size: 12 residues. CDR3 nucleotides: TGTGCCAGCAGTCCAGTATACAATGAGGAGTTCTTC. Translation: CASSPVYNEEFF.

In its sample, this clonotype was seen a few times. This sequence joins TRBV2 and TRBJ2-7; D is uncertain. The germline V and J ends were trimmed by 3 bases and 5 bases, with 5 bases remaining between them. There are 11 residues in the CDR3. Germline V gene sequence: CDR1 SNHLY, CDR2 FYNNEI. The CDR3 nucleotides read TGTGCCAGCAGTGAGCACCACGAGCAGTACTTC. Protein product: CASSEHHEQYF.

This clonotype was seen at least ten times. This chain joins TRBV7-8 and TRBJ1-5; D unclear. Trimming pared 7 bases from V and 3 bases from J, leaving 13 bases between. The CDR3 spans 14 residues. CDR1 is SGHVS and CDR2 is FQNEAQ in the germline V gene. The DNA of the CDR3 is TGTGCCAGCACCACCCGGGATAACAATCAGCCCCAGCATTTT. This encodes CASTTRDNNQPQHF.

The rearrangement joins TRBV7-9 to TRBJ2-3; a possible D gene is TRBD2 (6 bases). Germline assignment: CDR1 SEHNR and CDR2 FQNEAQ (reference sequence). The CDR3 length is 14 residues. Deletions cut 4 bases from V and 2 bases from J, with 10 bases between. The CDR3 coding sequence is TGTGCCAGCAGCTCCTGGGAGGACACAGATACGCAGTATTTT. Amino acids: CASSSWEDTDTQYF. Looking up the rest from reference TRBV7-9 and TRBJ2-3 gives the full variable domain: DTGVSQNPRHKITKRGQNVTFRCDPISEHNRLYWYRQTLGQGPEFLTYFQNEAQLEKSRLLSDRFSAERPKGSFSTLEIQRTEQGDSAMYLCASSSWEDTDTQYFGPGTRLTVL.

The chain joins TRBV27 to TRBJ2-7, with D unclear. Trimming took off 5 bases at V and 5 bases at J, with 10 bases between the two ends. The CDR3 sequence is 12 residues long. Looked up from germline, CDR1 is MNHEY and CDR2 is SMNVEV (reference sequence). CDR3 coding DNA: TGTGCCAGCAGTGGGGTGCGAGACGAGCAGTACTTC. The encoded protein is CASSGVRDEQYF.

This clonotype appeared a few times. The rearrangement joins TRBV7-3 to TRBJ2-1; possibly TRBD2 for D (6 bases). Germline V gene lookup returns CDR1 SGHTA and CDR2 FQGTGA. This CDR3 is built from 18 residues. Trimming pared 3 bases from V and 5 bases from J, leaving 23 bases between. Here the CDR3 reads CASSFRGTATEKNNEQFF. CDR3 nucleotide sequence: TGTGCCAGCAGCTTCCGGGGGACCGCGACCGAGAAGAACAATGAGCAGTTCTTC.

The V and J genes are TRBV30 and TRBJ2-2, with D tentatively TRBD1 (6 bases). This CDR3 is built from 13 residues. Germline CDR1 is GTSNPN and CDR2 is SVGIG (reference sequence). V gave up 6 bases and J gave up 1 base, with 9 bases separating them. Here the CDR3 reads CACGTLNTGELFF. The CDR3 DNA follows: TGTGCCTGCGGGACACTGAACACCGGGGAGCTGTTTTTT.